Listed below are T cell receptor beta chains from one sample, sequenced in a study of control samples from healthy donors and cancer patients. Data came from immunoSEQ multiplex PCR; TCRdb stores just in-frame clones and leaves some out. The sample contains about 43,000 clones, around 94% of which appear only once. Sequenced material: blood. The receptors derive from a man aged 60-69 years in good health. Each CDR3 is given without its conserved first and last residue. The order of the fields is J gene, V gene, clone size, D gene, CDR3 protein. The D gene is left open where the match is weak. Only part of the rows carry a size: once, few, many, or a class if the clone is expanded.

TRBJ1-1	TRBV6-5	.	.	ASTREGLSNTEAF
TRBJ2-7	TRBV7-9	.	.	ASSLESNEQY
TRBJ2-5	TRBV30	.	TRBD2	AWSTLAGGTQY
TRBJ2-7	TRBV11-1	once	TRBD2	ASSRTSGAAYEQY
TRBJ2-3	TRBV2	.	TRBD2	ASSDPGLPTDTQY
TRBJ2-3	TRBV27	.	.	ASSKWETSTDTQY
TRBJ2-7	TRBV30	.	.	AWSVWIGSYEQY
TRBJ2-1	TRBV15	.	.	ATSLYNEQF
TRBJ2-2	TRBV5-1	.	.	ASSPDTTNTGELF
TRBJ1-1	TRBV19	.	.	ASRFRRGGNTEAF
TRBJ2-3	TRBV9	.	.	ASSVATSPEY
TRBJ1-6	TRBV14	.	.	ASSQGRHEPQPLH
TRBJ2-3	TRBV7-9	.	.	AGDLGRRPTDTQY
TRBJ2-7	TRBV11-3	.	.	ASTRRAANSYEQY
TRBJ1-2	TRBV24-1	once	TRBD1	ATSETGTGAWGYT
TRBJ2-7	TRBV28	.	.	ASSLRAGIGYEQY
TRBJ1-1	TRBV7-2	.	.	ASSLAGVNTEAF
TRBJ1-1	TRBV18	.	.	ASSRQENTEAF
TRBJ2-7	TRBV24-1	.	.	ATSGETGYEQY
TRBJ2-7	TRBV19	once	.	ASSISSMGSYEQY
TRBJ2-1	TRBV7-9	.	.	ASSLGLDFYNEQF
TRBJ1-2	TRBV5-1	.	.	ASSVEGVDGYT
TRBJ2-7	TRBV27	.	.	AIRNSTPDQTHEQY
TRBJ2-7	TRBV19	.	TRBD2	ASSTTSDYEQY
TRBJ1-1	TRBV19	.	.	ASEDSRGTEAF
TRBJ1-4	TRBV29-1	.	TRBD1	SVEGGQGTSNEKLF
TRBJ2-7	TRBV19	.	.	ASNDNLDSSYEQY
TRBJ2-7	TRBV27	.	.	ASSLRGDKSSYEQY
TRBJ2-5	TRBV24-1	.	TRBD1	ATSDPGTGGETQY
TRBJ1-5	TRBV30	.	.	AWSNSPNQPQH
TRBJ1-2	TRBV3-1/TRBV3-2	.	TRBD1	ASSDRASHYGYT
TRBJ1-5	TRBV10-2	once	.	ASSENSNQPQH
TRBJ2-1	TRBV7-9	.	TRBD2	ASSLALAGGNEQF
TRBJ2-1	TRBV5-6	once	TRBD1	ASSFPGQVVNEQF
TRBJ2-5	TRBV7-9	.	TRBD2	ASSLGLAAGGETQY